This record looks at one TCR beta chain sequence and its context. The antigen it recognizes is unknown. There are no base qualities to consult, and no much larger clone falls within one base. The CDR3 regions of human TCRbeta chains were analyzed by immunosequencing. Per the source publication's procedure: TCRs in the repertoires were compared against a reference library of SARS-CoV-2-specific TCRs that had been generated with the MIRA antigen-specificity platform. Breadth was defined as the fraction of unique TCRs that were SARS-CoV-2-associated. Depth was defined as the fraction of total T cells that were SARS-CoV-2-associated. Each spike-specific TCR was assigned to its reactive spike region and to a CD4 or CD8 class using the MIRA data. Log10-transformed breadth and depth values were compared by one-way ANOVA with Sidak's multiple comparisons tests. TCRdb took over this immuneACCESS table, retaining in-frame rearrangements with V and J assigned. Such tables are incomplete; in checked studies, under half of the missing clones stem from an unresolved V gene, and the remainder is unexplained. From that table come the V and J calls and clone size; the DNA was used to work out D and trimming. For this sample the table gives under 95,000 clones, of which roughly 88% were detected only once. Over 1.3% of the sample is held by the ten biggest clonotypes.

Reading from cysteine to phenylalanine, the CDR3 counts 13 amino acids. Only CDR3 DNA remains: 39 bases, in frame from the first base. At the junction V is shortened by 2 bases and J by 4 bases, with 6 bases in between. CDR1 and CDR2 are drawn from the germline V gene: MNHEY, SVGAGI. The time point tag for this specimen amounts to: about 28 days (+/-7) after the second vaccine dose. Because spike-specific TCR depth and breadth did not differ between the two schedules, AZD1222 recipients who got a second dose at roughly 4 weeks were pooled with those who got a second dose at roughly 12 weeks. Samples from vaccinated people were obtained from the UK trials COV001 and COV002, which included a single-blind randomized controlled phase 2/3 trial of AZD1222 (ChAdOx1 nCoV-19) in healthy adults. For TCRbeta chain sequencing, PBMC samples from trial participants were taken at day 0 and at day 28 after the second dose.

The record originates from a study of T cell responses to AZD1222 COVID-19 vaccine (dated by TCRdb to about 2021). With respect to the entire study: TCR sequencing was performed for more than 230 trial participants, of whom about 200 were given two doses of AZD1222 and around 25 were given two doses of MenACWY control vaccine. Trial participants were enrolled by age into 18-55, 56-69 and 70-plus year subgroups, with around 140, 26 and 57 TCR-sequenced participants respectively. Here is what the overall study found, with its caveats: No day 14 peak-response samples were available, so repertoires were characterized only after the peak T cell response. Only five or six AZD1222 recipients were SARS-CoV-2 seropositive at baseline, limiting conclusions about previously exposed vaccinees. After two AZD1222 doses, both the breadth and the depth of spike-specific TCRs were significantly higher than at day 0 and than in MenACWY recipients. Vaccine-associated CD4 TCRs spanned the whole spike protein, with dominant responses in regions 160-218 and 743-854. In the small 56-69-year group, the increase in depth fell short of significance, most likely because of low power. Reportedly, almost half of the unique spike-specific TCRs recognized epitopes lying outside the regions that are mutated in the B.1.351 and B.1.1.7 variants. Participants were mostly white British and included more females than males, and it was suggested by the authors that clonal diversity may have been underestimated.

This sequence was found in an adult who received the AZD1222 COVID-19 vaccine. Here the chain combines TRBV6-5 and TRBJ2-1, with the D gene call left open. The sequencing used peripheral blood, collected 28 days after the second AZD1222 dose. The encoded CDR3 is CASSYTEYNEQFF. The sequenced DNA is TGTGCCAGCAGTTACACAGAGTACAATGAGCAGTTCTTC.